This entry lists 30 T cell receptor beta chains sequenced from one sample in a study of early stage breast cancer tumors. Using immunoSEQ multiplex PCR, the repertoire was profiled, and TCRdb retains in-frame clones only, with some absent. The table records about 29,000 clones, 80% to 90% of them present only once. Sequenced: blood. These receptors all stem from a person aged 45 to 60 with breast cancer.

The CDR3 nucleotides read TGTGCCAGCAGCGGTGACAAGGTGGTCCACGAGCAGTACTTC. Protein: CASSGDKVVHEQYF. The genes are TRBV2 and TRBJ2-7; D remains ambiguous. The CDR3 covers 14 residues. V gave up 6 bases and J gave up 5 bases, with 17 bases separating them. In germline, CDR1 is SNHLY, CDR2 FYNNEI.

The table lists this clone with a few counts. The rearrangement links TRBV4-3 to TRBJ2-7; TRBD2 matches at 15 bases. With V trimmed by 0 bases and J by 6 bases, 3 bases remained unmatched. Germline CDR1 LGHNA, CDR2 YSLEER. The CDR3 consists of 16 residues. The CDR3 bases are TGCGCCAGCAGCCAAGAAGGACTAGCGGGAGGGCTCGAGCAGTACTTC. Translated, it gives CASSQEGLAGGLEQYF.

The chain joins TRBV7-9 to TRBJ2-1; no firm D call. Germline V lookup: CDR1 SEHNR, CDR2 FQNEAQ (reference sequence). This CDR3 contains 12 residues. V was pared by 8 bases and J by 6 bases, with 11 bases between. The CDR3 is CASYQDGNEQFF. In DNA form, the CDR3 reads TGTGCCAGCTATCAGGACGGCAATGAGCAGTTCTTC.

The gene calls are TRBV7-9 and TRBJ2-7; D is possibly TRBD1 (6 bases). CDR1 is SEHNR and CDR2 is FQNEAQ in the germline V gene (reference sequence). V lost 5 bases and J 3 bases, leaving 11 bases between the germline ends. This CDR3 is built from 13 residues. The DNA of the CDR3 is TGTGCCAGCAGCCCTGGGACATTCTACGAGCAGTACTTC. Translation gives CASSPGTFYEQYF.

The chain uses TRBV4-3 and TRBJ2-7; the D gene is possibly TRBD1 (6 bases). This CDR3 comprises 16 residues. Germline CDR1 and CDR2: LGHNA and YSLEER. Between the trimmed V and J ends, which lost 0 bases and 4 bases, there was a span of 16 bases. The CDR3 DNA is TGCGCCAGCAGCCAAGAGGGGGCGGGTCTACCGTACGAGCAGTACTTC. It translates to CASSQEGAGLPYEQYF.

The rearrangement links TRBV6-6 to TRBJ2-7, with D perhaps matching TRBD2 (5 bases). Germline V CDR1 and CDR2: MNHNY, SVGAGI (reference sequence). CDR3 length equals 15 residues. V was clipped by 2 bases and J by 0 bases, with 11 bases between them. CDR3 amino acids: CASSYGSTSSYEQYF. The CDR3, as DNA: TGTGCCAGCAGTTACGGCTCAACTAGCTCCTACGAGCAGTACTTC.

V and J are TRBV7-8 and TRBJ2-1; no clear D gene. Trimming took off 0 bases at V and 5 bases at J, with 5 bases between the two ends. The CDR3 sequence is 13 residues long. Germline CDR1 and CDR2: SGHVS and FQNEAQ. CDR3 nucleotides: TGTGCCAGCAGCTTAGCTAGAAACAATGAGCAGTTCTTC. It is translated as CASSLARNNEQFF.

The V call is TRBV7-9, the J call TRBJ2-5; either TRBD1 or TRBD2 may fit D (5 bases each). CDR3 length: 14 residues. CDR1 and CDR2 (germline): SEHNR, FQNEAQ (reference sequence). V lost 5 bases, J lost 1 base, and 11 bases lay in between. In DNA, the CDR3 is TGTGCCAGCAGCCTGGGACGGCTCCAAGAGACCCAGTACTTC. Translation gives CASSLGRLQETQYF.

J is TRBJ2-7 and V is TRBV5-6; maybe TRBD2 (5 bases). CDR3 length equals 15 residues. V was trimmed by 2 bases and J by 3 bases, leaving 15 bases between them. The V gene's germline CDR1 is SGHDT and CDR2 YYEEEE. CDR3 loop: CASSLGTGINYEQYF. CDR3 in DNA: TGTGCCAGCAGCTTAGGTACCGGGATTAACTACGAGCAGTACTTC.

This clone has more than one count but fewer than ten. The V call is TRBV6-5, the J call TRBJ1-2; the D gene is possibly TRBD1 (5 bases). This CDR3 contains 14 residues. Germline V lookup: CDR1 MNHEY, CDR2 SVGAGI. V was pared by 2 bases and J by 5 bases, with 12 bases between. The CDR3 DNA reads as TGTGCCAGCAGTTACAACAGGCAGTCATATGGCTACACCTTC. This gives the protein CASSYNRQSYGYTF.

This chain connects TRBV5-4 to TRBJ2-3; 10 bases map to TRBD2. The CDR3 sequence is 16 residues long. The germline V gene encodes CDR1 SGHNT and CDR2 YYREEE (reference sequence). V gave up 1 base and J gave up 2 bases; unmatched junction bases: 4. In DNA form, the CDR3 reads TGTGCCAGCAGCTTGAAGCTAGCGGGGGTCACAGATACGCAGTATTTT. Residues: CASSLKLAGVTDTQYF.

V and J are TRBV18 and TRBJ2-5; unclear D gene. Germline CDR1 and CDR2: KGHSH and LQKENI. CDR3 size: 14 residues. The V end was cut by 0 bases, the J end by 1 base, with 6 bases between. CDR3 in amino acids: CASSPPNSQETQYF. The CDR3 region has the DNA TGTGCCAGCTCACCACCGAATAGCCAAGAGACCCAGTACTTC.

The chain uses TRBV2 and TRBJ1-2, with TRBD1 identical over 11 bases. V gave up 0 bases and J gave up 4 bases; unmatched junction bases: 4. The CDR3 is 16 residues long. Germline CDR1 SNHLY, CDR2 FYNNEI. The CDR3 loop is CASSEAGTGGSYGYTF. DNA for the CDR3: TGTGCCAGCAGTGAAGCGGGGACAGGGGGAAGCTATGGCTACACCTTC.

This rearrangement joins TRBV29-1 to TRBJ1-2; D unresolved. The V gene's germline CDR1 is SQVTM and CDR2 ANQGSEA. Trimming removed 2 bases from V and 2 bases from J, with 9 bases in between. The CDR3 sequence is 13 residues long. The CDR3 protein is CSVEQPANYGYTF. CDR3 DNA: TGCAGCGTTGAACAGCCGGCAAACTATGGCTACACCTTC. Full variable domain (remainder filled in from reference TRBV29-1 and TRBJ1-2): SAVISQKPSRDICQRGTSLTIQCQVDSQVTMMFWYRQQPGQSLTLIATANQGSEATYESGFVIDKFPISRPNLTFSTLTVSNMSPEDSSIYLCSVEQPANYGYTFGSGTRLTVV.

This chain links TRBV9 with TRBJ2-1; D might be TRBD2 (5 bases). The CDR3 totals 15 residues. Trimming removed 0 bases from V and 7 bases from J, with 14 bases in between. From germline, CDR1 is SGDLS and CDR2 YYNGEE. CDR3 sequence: CASSVERPTGNEQFF. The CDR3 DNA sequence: TGTGCCAGCAGCGTAGAGAGACCCACGGGGAATGAGCAGTTCTTC.

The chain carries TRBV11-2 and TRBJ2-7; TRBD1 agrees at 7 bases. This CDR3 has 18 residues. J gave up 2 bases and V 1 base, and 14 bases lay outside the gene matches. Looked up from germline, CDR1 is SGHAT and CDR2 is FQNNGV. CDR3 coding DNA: TGTGCCAGCAGCTTAGTGATGGTAGACAGGGTTCTTACCTACGAGCAGTACTTC. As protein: CASSLVMVDRVLTYEQYF.

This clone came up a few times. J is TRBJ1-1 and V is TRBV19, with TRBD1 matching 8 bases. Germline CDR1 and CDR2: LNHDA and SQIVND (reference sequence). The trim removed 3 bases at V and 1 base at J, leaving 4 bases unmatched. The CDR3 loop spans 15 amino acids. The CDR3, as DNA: TGTGCCAGTAGTATCCAGGGGGCCGCGAACACTGAAGCTTTCTTT. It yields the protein CASSIQGAANTEAFF.

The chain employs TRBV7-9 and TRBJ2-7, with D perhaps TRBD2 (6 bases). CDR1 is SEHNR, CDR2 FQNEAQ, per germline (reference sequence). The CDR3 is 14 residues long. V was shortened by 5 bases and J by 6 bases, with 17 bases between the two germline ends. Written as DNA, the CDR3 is TGTGCCAGCAGCCCCAACGTAGGAGGGTTCGAGCAGTACTTC. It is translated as CASSPNVGGFEQYF.

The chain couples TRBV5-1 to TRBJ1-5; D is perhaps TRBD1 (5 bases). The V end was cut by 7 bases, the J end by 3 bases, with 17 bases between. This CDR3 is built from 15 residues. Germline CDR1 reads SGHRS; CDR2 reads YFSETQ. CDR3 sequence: CASGPGLGPNQPQHF. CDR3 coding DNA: TGCGCCAGCGGCCCCGGTTTGGGGCCCAATCAGCCCCAGCATTTT.

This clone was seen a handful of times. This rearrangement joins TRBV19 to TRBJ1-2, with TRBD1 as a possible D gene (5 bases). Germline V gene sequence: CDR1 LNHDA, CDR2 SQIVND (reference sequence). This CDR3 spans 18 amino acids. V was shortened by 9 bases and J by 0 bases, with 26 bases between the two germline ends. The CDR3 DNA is TGTGCCAGCCGATGGGGGGGGAGGCCGCCAGGCGCTAACTATGGCTACACCTTC. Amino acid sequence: CASRWGGRPPGANYGYTF.

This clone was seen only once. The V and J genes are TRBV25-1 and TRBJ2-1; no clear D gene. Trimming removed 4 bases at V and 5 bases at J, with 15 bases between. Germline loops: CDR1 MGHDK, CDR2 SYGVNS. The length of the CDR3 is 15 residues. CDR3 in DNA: TGTGCCAGCAGTGGGCCCGCCCGAGCGCACAATGAGCAGTTCTTC. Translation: CASSGPARAHNEQFF.

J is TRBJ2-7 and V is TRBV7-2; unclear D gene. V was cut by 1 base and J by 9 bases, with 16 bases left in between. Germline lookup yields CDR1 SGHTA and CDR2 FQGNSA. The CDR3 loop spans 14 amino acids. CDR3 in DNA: TGTGCCAGCAGCTTAGTAAGCATCGAAGTGGGGCAGTACTTC. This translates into CASSLVSIEVGQYF.

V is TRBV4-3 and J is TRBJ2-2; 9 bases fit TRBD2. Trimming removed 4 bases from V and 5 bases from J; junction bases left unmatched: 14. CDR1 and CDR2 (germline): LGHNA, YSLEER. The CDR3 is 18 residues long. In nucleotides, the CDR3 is TGCGCCAGCAGCCGGAATGCCCCGAGCGGGAGGCGTACCGGGGAGCTGTTTTTT. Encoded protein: CASSRNAPSGRRTGELFF.

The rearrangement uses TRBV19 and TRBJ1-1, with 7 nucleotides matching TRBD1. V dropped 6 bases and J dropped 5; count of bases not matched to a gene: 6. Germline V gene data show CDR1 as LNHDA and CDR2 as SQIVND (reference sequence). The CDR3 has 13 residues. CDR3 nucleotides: TGTGCCAGTAGCCAGATCAGGGGGACTGAAGCTTTCTTT. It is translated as CASSQIRGTEAFF.

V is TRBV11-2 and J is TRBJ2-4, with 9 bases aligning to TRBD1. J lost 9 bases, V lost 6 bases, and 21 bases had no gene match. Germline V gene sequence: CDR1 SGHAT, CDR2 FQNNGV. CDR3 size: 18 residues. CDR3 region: CASRHTPGQGPKRSIQYF. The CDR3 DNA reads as TGTGCCAGCAGACACACCCCGGGACAGGGACCAAAAAGGAGCATTCAGTACTTC.

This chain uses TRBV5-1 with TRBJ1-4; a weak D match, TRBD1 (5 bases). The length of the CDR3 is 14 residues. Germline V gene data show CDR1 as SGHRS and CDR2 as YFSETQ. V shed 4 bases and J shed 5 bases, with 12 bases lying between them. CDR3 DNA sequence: TGCGCCAGCAGCCCGGGGGGTGGGAATGAAAAACTGTTTTTT. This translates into CASSPGGGNEKLFF.

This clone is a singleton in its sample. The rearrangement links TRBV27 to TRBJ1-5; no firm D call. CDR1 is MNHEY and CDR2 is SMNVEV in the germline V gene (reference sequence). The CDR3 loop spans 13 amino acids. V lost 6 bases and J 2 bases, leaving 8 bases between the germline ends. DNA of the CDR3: TGTGCCAGCAGGGTTAAGGGCAATCAGCCCCAGCATTTT. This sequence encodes CASRVKGNQPQHF.

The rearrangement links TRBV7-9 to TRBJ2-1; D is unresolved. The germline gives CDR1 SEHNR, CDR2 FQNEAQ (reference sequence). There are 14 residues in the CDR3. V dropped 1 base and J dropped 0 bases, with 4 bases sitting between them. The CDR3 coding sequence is TGTGCCAGCAGCTTAGGGTTCTCCTACAATGAGCAGTTCTTC. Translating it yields CASSLGFSYNEQFF.

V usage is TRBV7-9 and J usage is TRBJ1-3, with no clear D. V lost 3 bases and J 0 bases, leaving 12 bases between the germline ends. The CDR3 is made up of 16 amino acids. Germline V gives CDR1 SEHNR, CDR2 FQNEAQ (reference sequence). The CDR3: CASSLPTVASGNTIYF. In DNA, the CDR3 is TGTGCCAGCAGCTTGCCGACGGTTGCCTCTGGAAACACCATATATTTT.

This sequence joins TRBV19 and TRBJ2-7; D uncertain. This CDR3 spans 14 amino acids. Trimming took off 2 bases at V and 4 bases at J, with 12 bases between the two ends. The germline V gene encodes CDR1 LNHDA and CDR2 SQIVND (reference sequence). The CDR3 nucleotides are TGTGCCAGTAGTATAACAGTGGTCTCTTACGAGCAGTACTTC. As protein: CASSITVVSYEQYF.